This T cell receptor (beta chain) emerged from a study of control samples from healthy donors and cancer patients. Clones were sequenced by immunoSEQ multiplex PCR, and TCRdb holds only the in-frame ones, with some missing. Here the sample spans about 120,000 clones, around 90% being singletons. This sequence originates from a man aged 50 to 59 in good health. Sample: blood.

CDR3 protein: CASSAAPGTGNTGELFF. Here the CDR3 DNA reads TGTGCCAGCAGTGCCGCCCCCGGGACGGGGAACACCGGGGAGCTGTTTTTT. The gene calls are TRBV6-2 or TRBV6-3 and TRBJ2-2; D is tentatively TRBD1 or TRBD2 (5 bases each). Germline lookup yields CDR1 MNHEY and CDR2 SVGEGT. The CDR3 loop spans 17 amino acids. V lost 5 bases to trimming and J lost 1 base, with 17 bases between them.